Detailed here is one T cell receptor beta chain. V gave up 11 bases and J gave up 4 bases; unmatched junction bases: 10. CDR1 LGHNA and CDR2 YNFKEQ come from the germline V gene. The CDR3 has 15 residues. The method was immunoSEQ multiplex PCR; TCRdb's version includes in-frame clones alone and lacks a portion of them. The sample has 110,000 to 150,000 clones, about 89% seen once. The source of the sample is a study of T cell responses to AZD1222 COVID-19 vaccine. The clonotype comes from an adult in good health. Here the sequenced sample was peripheral blood, taken on day 0 of AZD1222 vaccination. The chain uses TRBV4-2 and TRBJ2-1, with 11 bases that match TRBD2. The DNA for the CDR3 is TGTGCCGCTTCTTCCGGGACTAGCGGATACAATGAGCAGTTCTTC. This sequence encodes CAASSGTSGYNEQFF.